This TCR beta chain was recovered during a study of siplizumab effects on memory and regulatory T cells. Findings and caveats of the study: Siplizumab cultures yielded proliferating Tregs whose suppressive function was not confirmed. Of the proliferating CD4+ or CD8+ clones, roughly 75-97% lacked a naive or memory phenotype that could be assigned. Siplizumab significantly brought down the alloreactive sequences that trace back to unstimulated CD4+ memory cells.

The repertoire was sequenced with immunoSEQ multiplex PCR; TCRdb's copy has only in-frame clones and lacks some. The repertoire consists of 65,000 to 70,000 clones, with 75% to 90% occurring once and the leading ten covering approximately 1.7%. The CDR3 totals 12 residues. Trimming pared 1 base from V and 7 bases from J, leaving 8 bases between. Germline V gene sequence: CDR1 SGHRS, CDR2 YFSETQ. Concerning this clone: The antigen is unknown.

The source material was Tregs sorted from blood. The source of this sequence is a human donor in good health. J is TRBJ2-5 and V is TRBV5-1, with a weak D call TRBD2 (5 bases). This CDR3 reads CASSLSEGTQYF. CDR3 DNA sequence: TGCGCCAGCAGCTTGTCAGAGGGGACCCAGTACTTC.